These T cell receptor beta chains were read from a single sample in a study of blood T cell repertoires in COVID-19. Libraries were prepared by immunoSEQ multiplex PCR; TCRdb keeps only in-frame clonotypes and omits some of them. The top ten hold around 8.4% of the sample, which has under 200,000 clones, 70% to 90% seen once. Sample: peripheral blood. The source is a woman older than 75 with COVID-19, enrolled during active disease. The CDR3 runs from the conserved cysteine through the conserved F or W. The D gene is left open where the match is weak. Clone size appears in some rows only: once, few, many, or a class for an expanded clone.

. TRBJ2-7 . TRBV5-6 TGTGCCAGCAGCTTGGGCGGGACGGTCTCCTACGAGCAGTACTTC CASSLGGTVSYEQYF
. TRBJ1-1 . TRBV5-1 TGCGCCAGCAGCTTGGGACACACGGCGGGGGACACTGAAGCTTTCTTT CASSLGHTAGDTEAFF
once TRBJ2-1 TRBD2 TRBV6-1 TGTGCCAGCAGTGAAGTAGGGACTAGGCTTGAGCAGTTCTTC CASSEVGTRLEQFF
. TRBJ2-4 TRBD2 TRBV2 TGTGCCAGCAGTAGTAGCGGGGGGGAAAACATTCAGTACTTC CASSSSGGENIQYF
. TRBJ1-2 . TRBV19 TGTGCCAGTAGTCCCGAGGACAGAATAAGAGGCTATGGCTACACCTTC CASSPEDRIRGYGYTF
. TRBJ2-5 TRBD2 TRBV5-1 TGCGCCAGCAGCTCTAGACTAGCGGGGTCTGGGGAGACCCAGTACTTC CASSSRLAGSGETQYF
. TRBJ2-1 TRBD2 TRBV4-2 TGTGCCAGCAGCCACGGACTAGCGGGAGGTTCCTACAATGAGCAGTTCTTC CASSHGLAGGSYNEQFF
. TRBJ1-1 . TRBV6-5 TGTGCCAGCGGCTACAAGGGGGCTTTCTTT CASGYKGAFF
. TRBJ1-4 . TRBV24-1 TGTGCCACCAGTGATTCGGGGGAAAAACTGTTTTTT CATSDSGEKLFF
. TRBJ2-7 TRBD2 TRBV3-1/TRBV3-2 TGTGCCAGCAGCCTAGGGGAGGGTTCCTACGAGCAGTACTTC CASSLGEGSYEQYF
. TRBJ1-2 . TRBV28 TGTGCCAGCAGTTTTTTGGGGGGTAACTATGGCTACACCTTC CASSFLGGNYGYTF
. TRBJ2-5 . TRBV2 TGTGCCAGCAGTGATCGGTCGGGACTCTCAACCCAGTACTTC CASSDRSGLSTQYF
. TRBJ1-6 . TRBV7-9 TGTGCCAGCAGCTTAATGCGGGGGGAAAATTCACCCCTCCACTTT CASSLMRGENSPLHF
. TRBJ2-5 TRBD1 TRBV3-1/TRBV3-2 TGTGCCAGCAGCCAAGGACAGGGTATAGGGGAGACCCAGTACTTC CASSQGQGIGETQYF
. TRBJ2-3 . TRBV13 TGTGCCAGCAGCTTAGCCCTCGGCGGGGGCCGGGATACGCAGTATTTT CASSLALGGGRDTQYF
. TRBJ1-1 . TRBV2 TGTGCCAGCAGGGATTGGAGCTTTAACACTGAAGCTTTCTTT CASRDWSFNTEAFF
. TRBJ1-2 . TRBV10-3 TGTGCCATCAGTGAGTCGATGGGACAAGTATATGGCTACACCTTC CAISESMGQVYGYTF
. TRBJ1-5 . TRBV7-8 TGTGCCAGCAGCCGAGCAGCGGGCAATCAGCCCCAGCATTTT CASSRAAGNQPQHF
. TRBJ2-2 TRBD1 TRBV5-1 TGCGCCAGCAGCCCCCGGGACAGGGCAAACACCGGGGAGCTGTTTTTT CASSPRDRANTGELFF
. TRBJ2-7 . TRBV7-8 TGTGCCAGCAGCTTAGGCCAACGGGGGGAGCAGTACTTC CASSLGQRGEQYF
. TRBJ1-5 . TRBV15 TGTGCCACCAGCGAAACAGGGATGGGACAGCCCCAGCATTTT CATSETGMGQPQHF
. TRBJ2-1 TRBD2 TRBV7-7 TGTGCTAGCGGGCGGGACTCCAATGAGCAGTTCTTC CASGRDSNEQFF
. TRBJ1-3 TRBD1 TRBV5-6 TGTGCCAGCAGTCGGACAGGGATGAGGAGCTCTGGAAACACCATATATTTT CASSRTGMRSSGNTIYF
. TRBJ1-3 . TRBV19 TGTGCCAGTAGCCGGGGGGGTTACGGAAACACCATATATTTT CASSRGGYGNTIYF
. TRBJ1-4 TRBD1 TRBV3-1/TRBV3-2 TGTGCCAGCAGCCGTCGGACAGGGAATGAAAAACTGTTTTTT CASSRRTGNEKLFF
few TRBJ2-7 TRBD2 TRBV6-5 TGTGCCAGCATTCCCGTAGCGGGGGACCCCTACGAGCAGTACTTC CASIPVAGDPYEQYF
few TRBJ1-1 . TRBV5-1 TGCGCCAGCAGCTTGGAGGGGTGGAACACTGAAGCTTTCTTT CASSLEGWNTEAFF
. TRBJ2-7 TRBD2 TRBV10-3 TGTGCCATCAGGAACACTAGCGGGAGCTACGAGCAGTACTTC CAIRNTSGSYEQYF
few TRBJ1-5 . TRBV27 TGTGCCAGCAGTTACAGGGGCAATCAGCCCCAGCATTTT CASSYRGNQPQHF
. TRBJ1-3 . TRBV3-1/TRBV3-2 TGTGCCAGCAGCCAAGATCGTGGAAACACCATATATTTT CASSQDRGNTIYF
. TRBJ2-2 . TRBV6-5 TGTGCCAGCAGTTACTCGGTGACAGTTAACACCGGGGAGCTGTTTTTT CASSYSVTVNTGELFF
. TRBJ1-5 . TRBV19 TGTGCCAGTAAATGGGGAGAGGCCGTGGGGAATCAGCCCCAGCATTTT CASKWGEAVGNQPQHF
few TRBJ2-1 . TRBV21-1 TGTGCCAGCAGCAAAGGACTAGCGGGAGGAGGTGATGAGCAGTTCTTC CASSKGLAGGGDEQFF
few TRBJ2-7 TRBD2 TRBV5-1 TGCGCCAGCAGCTCCCTAGCGGGGGTTGAGCAGTACTTC CASSSLAGVEQYF
. TRBJ2-3 . TRBV6-5 TGTGCCAGCGCCCGGGTGGGTACGCAGTATTTT CASARVGTQYF
. TRBJ1-4 . TRBV5-1 TGCGCCAGCACCCGCGGGACCGTTAATGAAAAACTGTTTTTT CASTRGTVNEKLFF
. TRBJ2-7 . TRBV19 TGTGCCAGTAGTACCAATGGAGCGCGGGGTTCCGAGCAGTACTTC CASSTNGARGSEQYF
. TRBJ1-5 . TRBV28 TGTGCCAGCAGTCCCCGACAAAGGCGACAGCCCCAGCATTTT CASSPRQRRQPQHF
. TRBJ2-7 . TRBV23-1 TGCGCCAGCAGCACAGGGAACGAGCAGTACTTC CASSTGNEQYF
. TRBJ1-2 TRBD1 TRBV19 TGTGCCAGTAGTACGAGGGGAGGACAGGGGACCCTTTCCGTGGTCTATGGCTACACCTTC CASSTRGGQGTLSVVYGYTF
. TRBJ2-1 TRBD2 TRBV29-1 TGCAGCGCCCGCGGTAGCGGGGGTCACTACAATGAGCAGTTCTTC CSARGSGGHYNEQFF
. TRBJ1-1 . TRBV6-5 TGTGCCAGCCACAAAGGGGATGAAGCTTTCTTT CASHKGDEAFF
. TRBJ1-2 . TRBV9 TGTGCCAGCAGCGGGACAGAGATTGGTGGCTACACCTTC CASSGTEIGGYTF
. TRBJ1-5 . TRBV7-8 TGTGCCAGCAGCTTAGAAGCTAGGAGCAATCAGCCCCAGCATTTT CASSLEARSNQPQHF
. TRBJ1-2 TRBD1 TRBV27 TGCGCCAGCAGTGCAGACAGGGACGGGGGCTACACCTTC CASSADRDGGYTF
. TRBJ1-2 TRBD1 TRBV6-5 TGTGCCAGCAGGCGGGACAGGGGTAACTATGGCTACACCTTC CASRRDRGNYGYTF
once TRBJ1-2 . TRBV19 TGTGCCAGTAGTTTCAGGCGGGACTATGGCTACACCTTC CASSFRRDYGYTF
. TRBJ1-2 . TRBV5-1 TGCGCCAGCAGCTTGGTGGCGAGTGATCAGGGTAAGACGGGCTACACCTTC CASSLVASDQGKTGYTF
. TRBJ1-5 . TRBV10-3 TGTGCCATCAGTGAGTCGAGGGGAGGCGGTCAGCCCCAGCATTTT CAISESRGGGQPQHF
. TRBJ2-7 TRBD1 TRBV18 TGTGCCAGCTCACTAGGACAGGGTGGCCACGAGCAGTACTTC CASSLGQGGHEQYF